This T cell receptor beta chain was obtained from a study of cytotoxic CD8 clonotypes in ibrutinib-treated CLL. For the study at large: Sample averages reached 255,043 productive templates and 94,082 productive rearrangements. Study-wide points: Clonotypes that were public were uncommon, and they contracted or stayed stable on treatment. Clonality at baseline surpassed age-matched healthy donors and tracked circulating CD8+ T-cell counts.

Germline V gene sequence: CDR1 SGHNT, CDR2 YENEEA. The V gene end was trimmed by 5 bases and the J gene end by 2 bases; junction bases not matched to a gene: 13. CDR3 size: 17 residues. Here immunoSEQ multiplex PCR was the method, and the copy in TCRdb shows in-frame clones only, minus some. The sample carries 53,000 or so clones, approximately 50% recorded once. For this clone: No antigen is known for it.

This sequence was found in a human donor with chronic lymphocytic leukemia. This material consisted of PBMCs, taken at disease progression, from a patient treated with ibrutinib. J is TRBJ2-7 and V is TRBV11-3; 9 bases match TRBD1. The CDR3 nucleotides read TGTGCCAGCAGCCAGAAGACCCCCGGGACAGGGACCTACGAGCAGTACTTC. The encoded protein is CASSQKTPGTGTYEQYF.